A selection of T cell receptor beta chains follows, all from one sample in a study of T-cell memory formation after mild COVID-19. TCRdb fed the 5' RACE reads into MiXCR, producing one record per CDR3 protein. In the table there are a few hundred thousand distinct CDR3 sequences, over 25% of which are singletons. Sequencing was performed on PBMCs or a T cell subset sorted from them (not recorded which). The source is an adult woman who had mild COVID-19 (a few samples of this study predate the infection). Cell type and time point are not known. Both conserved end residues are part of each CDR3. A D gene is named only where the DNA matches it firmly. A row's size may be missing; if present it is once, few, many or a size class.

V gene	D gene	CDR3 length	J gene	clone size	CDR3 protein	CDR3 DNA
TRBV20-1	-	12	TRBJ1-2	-	CSAEHRNYGYTF	TGCAGTGCAGAACACCGGAACTATGGCTACACCTTC
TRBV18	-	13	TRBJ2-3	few	CASSTLSTDTQYF	TGTGCCAGTTCTACTCTGAGCACAGATACGCAGTATTTT
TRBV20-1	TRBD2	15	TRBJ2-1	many	CSARVGSGAGNEQFF	TGCAGTGCTAGAGTTGGTAGCGGGGCCGGAAATGAGCAGTTCTTC
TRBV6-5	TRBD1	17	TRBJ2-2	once	CASSEGSTTGSPGELFF	TGTGCCAGCAGTGAGGGTTCGACGACAGGGAGTCCCGGGGAGCTGTTTTTT
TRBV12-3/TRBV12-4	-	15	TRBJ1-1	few	CASSWGGGVDTEAFF	TGTGCCAGCAGTTGGGGAGGGGGGGTAGACACTGAAGCTTTCTTT
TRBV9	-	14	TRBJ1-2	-	CASRKDTSGYGYTF	TGTGCCAGCAGAAAGGACACCTCTGGGTATGGCTACACCTTC
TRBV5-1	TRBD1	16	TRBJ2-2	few	CASRGYGTEDTGELFF	TGCGCCAGCAGGGGTTACGGGACAGAAGACACCGGGGAGCTGTTTTTT
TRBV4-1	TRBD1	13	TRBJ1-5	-	CASSRTGDGPQHF	TGCGCCAGCAGCAGGACAGGGGACGGGCCCCAGCATTTT
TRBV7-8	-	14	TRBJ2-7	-	CASSPAGSAREQYF	TGTGCCAGCAGCCCAGCCGGTTCGGCTCGGGAGCAGTACTTC
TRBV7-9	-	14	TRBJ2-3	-	CASSQTQNTDTQYF	TGTGCCAGCAGCCAGACACAGAACACAGATACGCAGTATTTT
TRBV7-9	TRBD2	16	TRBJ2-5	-	CASSFGLAGAKETQYF	TGTGCCAGCAGCTTTGGACTAGCGGGAGCGAAAGAGACCCAGTACTTC
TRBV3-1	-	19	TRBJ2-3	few	CASSQEYVGGGYSTDTQYF	TGTGCCAGCAGCCAAGAGTATGTAGGAGGGGGGTATAGCACAGATACGCAGTATTTT
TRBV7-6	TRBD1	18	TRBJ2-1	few	CASSLARGRNRGRDEQFF	TGTGCCAGCAGCTTAGCGCGTGGGAGAAACAGGGGTAGGGATGAGCAGTTCTTC
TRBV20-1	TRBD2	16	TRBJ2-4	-	CSARDWRAGNKNIQYF	TGCAGTGCTAGAGACTGGCGAGCGGGGAACAAAAACATTCAGTACTTC
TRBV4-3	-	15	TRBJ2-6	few	CASSSHTSGANVLTF	TGCGCCAGCAGCTCCCACACATCTGGGGCCAACGTCCTGACTTTC
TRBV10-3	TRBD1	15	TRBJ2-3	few	CAISGTGGQTDTQYF	TGTGCCATCAGTGGGACAGGGGGTCAGACAGATACGCAGTATTTT
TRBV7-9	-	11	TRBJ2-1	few	CATRQFNEQFF	TGTGCCACCAGGCAGTTCAATGAGCAGTTCTTC
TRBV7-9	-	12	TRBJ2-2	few	CASRPDTGELFF	TGTGCCAGCAGACCGGACACCGGGGAGCTGTTTTTT
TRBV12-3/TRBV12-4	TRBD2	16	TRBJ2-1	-	CASSSASGAPYNEQFF	TGTGCCAGCAGTTCAGCTAGCGGGGCCCCCTACAATGAGCAGTTCTTC
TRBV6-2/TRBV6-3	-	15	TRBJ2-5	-	CASSRPLGARETQYF	TGTGCCAGCAGCCGCCCCTTAGGCGCAAGGGAGACCCAGTACTTC
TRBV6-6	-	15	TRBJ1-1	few	CASSYDRAGGGEAFF	TGTGCCAGCAGTTATGATAGGGCCGGGGGCGGTGAAGCTTTCTTT
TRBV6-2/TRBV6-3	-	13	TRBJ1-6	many	CASSVPRNSPLHF	TGTGCCAGCAGCGTCCCCCGGAATTCACCCCTCCACTTT
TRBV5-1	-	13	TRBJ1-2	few	CASSLAGEYGYTF	TGCGCCAGCAGCTTGGCCGGGGAATATGGCTACACCTTC
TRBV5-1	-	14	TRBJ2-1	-	CASSSSSPYNEQFF	TGCGCCAGCAGTAGTTCTAGCCCCTACAATGAGCAGTTCTTC
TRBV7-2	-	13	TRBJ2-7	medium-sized	CASSLGQPYEQYF	TGTGCCAGCAGCTTAGGACAGCCCTACGAGCAGTACTTC
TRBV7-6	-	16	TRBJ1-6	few	CASSLALNLRDSPLHF	TGTGCCAGCAGCTTAGCTTTGAACCTAAGGGATTCACCCCTCCACTTT
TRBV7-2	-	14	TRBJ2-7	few	CASSLYVRDYEQYF	TGTGCCAGCAGCTTATACGTCAGGGACTACGAGCAGTACTTC